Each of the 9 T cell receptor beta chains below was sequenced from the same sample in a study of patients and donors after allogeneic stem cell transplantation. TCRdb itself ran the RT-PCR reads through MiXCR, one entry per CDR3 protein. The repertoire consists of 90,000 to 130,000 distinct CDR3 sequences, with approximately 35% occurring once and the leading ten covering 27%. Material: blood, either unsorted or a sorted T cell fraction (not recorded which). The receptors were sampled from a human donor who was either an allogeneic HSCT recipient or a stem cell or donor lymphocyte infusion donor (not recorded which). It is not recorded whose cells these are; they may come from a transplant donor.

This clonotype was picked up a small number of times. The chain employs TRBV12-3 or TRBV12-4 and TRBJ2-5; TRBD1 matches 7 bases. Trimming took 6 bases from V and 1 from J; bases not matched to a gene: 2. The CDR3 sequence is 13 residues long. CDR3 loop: CASRRQGQETQYF. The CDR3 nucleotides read TGTGCCAGCAGAAGACAGGGCCAAGAGACCCAGTACTTC.

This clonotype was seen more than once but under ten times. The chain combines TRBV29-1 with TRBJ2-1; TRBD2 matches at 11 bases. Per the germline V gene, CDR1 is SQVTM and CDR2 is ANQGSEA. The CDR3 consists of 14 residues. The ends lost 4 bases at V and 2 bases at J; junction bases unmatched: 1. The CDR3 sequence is CSVVAGGPYNEQFF. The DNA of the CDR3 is TGCAGCGTTGTAGCGGGAGGGCCCTACAATGAGCAGTTCTTC.

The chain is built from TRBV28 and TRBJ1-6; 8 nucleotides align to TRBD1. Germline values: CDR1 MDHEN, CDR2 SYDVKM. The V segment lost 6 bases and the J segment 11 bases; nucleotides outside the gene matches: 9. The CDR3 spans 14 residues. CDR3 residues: CASRPGQGRAPLHF. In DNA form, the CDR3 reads TGTGCCAGCAGACCCGGACAGGGTAGGGCACCCCTCCACTTT.

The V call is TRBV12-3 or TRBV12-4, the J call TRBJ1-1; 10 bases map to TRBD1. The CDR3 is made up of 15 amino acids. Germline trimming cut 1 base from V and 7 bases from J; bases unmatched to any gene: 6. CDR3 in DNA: TGTGCCAGCAGTTTAGTCCCGGGACAGGGGAGTGAAGCTTTCTTT. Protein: CASSLVPGQGSEAFF.

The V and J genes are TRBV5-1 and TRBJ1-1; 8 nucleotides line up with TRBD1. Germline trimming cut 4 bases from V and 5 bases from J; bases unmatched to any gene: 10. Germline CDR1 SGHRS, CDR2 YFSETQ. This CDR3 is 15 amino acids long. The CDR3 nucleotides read TGCGCCAGCAGCACGGACAGGGTGGAACGGACTGAAGCTTTCTTT. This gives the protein CASSTDRVERTEAFF.

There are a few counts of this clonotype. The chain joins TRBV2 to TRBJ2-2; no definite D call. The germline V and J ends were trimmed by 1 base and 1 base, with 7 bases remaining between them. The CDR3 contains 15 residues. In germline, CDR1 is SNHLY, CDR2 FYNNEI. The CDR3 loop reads CASSEGPLNTGELFF. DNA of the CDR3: TGTGCCAGCAGTGAAGGTCCCCTGAACACCGGGGAGCTGTTTTTT. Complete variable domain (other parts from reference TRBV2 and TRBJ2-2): EPEVTQTPSHQVTQMGQEVILRCVPISNHLYFYWYRQILGQKVEFLVSFYNNEISEKSEIFDDQFSVERPDGSNFTLKIRSTKLEDSAMYFCASSEGPLNTGELFFGEGSRLTVL.

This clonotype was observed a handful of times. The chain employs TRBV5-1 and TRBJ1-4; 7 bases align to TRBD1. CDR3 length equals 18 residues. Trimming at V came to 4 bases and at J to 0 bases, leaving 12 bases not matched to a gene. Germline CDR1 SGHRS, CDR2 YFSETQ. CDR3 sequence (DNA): TGCGCCAGCAGCCTGGGACAGCTATCTAGTTCAACTAATGAAAAACTGTTTTTT. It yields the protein CASSLGQLSSSTNEKLFF.

The CDR3 is CASSSHGWDRAYNEQFF. For the CDR3, the DNA is TGCGCCAGCAGCTCCCACGGATGGGACAGAGCCTACAATGAGCAGTTCTTC. The chain carries TRBV5-1 and TRBJ2-1; TRBD1 matches 7 bases. Germline V lookup: CDR1 SGHRS, CDR2 YFSETQ. With 3 bases clipped from V and 2 bases from J, the junction kept 11 bases outside the gene matches. CDR3 size: 17 residues.

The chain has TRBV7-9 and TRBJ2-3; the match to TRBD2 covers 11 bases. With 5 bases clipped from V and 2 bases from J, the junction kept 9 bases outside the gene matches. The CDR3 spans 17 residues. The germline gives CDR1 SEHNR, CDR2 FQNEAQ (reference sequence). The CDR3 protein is CASSPVRLAGITDTQYF. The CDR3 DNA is TGTGCCAGCAGCCCTGTCCGACTAGCGGGAATCACAGATACGCAGTATTTT.